A selection of T cell receptor beta chains follows, all from one sample in a study of CXCR3-negative and CXCR3-positive naive CD8 T cells. Using the 5' RACE reads, TCRdb records one entry per CDR3 protein without DNA. In all, the sample yields around 140,000 distinct CDR3 sequences. The specimen was naive CXCR3+ CD8+ T cells from blood. The receptors shown here come from a human donor in good health. Some clones in this sample may be carry-over from other donors' samples. Each CDR3 is given with its conserved first and last residue.

TRBV6-5	TRBJ2-7	CASSYSQQGVNPYEQYF
TRBV12-3/TRBV12-4	TRBJ2-1	CASSSQLGYEQFF
TRBV20-1	TRBJ2-4	CSASEGLVLAKNIQYF
TRBV28	TRBJ2-1	CASSLEGLAGERVAQFF
TRBV12-3/TRBV12-4	TRBJ2-1	CASRGLAPNEQFF
TRBV7-2	TRBJ1-2	CASSLGVGQGNYGYTF
TRBV4-2	TRBJ2-2	CASSQVPLGVGTGELFF
TRBV7-2	TRBJ2-7	CASSLDGLETTYEQYF
TRBV10-3	TRBJ1-1	CAISHPEAAAGGAFF
TRBV3-1	TRBJ2-7	CASITGTGTYEQYF
TRBV4-3	TRBJ2-1	CASSHVDPGLAGVGEQFF
TRBV3-1	TRBJ2-5	CASSLDYTQETQYF
TRBV5-1	TRBJ1-1	CASTALMDMKTEAFF
TRBV5-6	TRBJ1-5	CATKGPGGQPQHF
TRBV20-1	TRBJ2-1	CSARGSDRGLYEQFF
TRBV12-3/TRBV12-4	TRBJ2-7	CASRRDLSYEQYF
TRBV29-1	TRBJ2-7	CSVLREGEQYF
TRBV4-2	TRBJ2-7	CASSQGTSGRVHEQYF
TRBV7-6	TRBJ2-2	CASSLAGGRTTGELFF
TRBV5-1	TRBJ2-7	CASSLEQVYEQYF
TRBV28	TRBJ2-1	CASSFGYGPYNDQFF
TRBV28	TRBJ2-1	CASSSRTGRNEQFF
TRBV6-4	TRBJ2-3	CASSDIPTDTQYF
TRBV14	TRBJ2-7	CASSQGPRGEYEQYF
TRBV7-3	TRBJ2-5	CASSPGTRRFQETQYF
TRBV4-3	TRBJ2-5	CASSQDVSQETQYF